This passage covers 5 T cell receptor beta chains from one sample sequenced in a study of metastatic and nonmetastatic thyroid tumors. TCRdb reassembled clones from the PCR reads with MiXCR. The table includes around 20,000 clones, over 25% detected once. No treatment of any kind had been given to any patient before thyroid surgery. Source material: adjacent normal tissue. Receptors were obtained from a female donor with papillary thyroid cancer or a benign thyroid nodule (not recorded which). Some clones in this sample may be carry-over from other donors' samples.

In its sample, this clone was seen a few times. V usage is TRBV6-1 and J usage is TRBJ1-4; TRBD1 matches at 8 bases. This CDR3 spans 15 amino acids. Germline CDR1 and CDR2: MNHNS and SASEGT. Germline trimming cut 6 bases from V and 4 bases from J; bases unmatched to any gene: 7. This CDR3 reads CASSQTGDGNEKLFF. The CDR3 nucleotides read TGTGCCAGCAGCCAGACAGGGGATGGTAATGAAAAACTGTTTTTT.

This clone turned up a few times. The rearrangement links TRBV6-2 or TRBV6-3 to TRBJ2-7, with 9 bases aligning to TRBD1. CDR1 and CDR2 (germline): MNHEY, SVGEGT. The CDR3 has 15 residues. J lost 3 bases, V lost 4 bases, and 7 bases had no gene match. CDR3 sequence reads: CASSFSTGGIYEQYF. The CDR3 nucleotides are TGTGCCAGCAGTTTCTCGACAGGGGGGATCTACGAGCAGTACTTC.

In this sample, this clone turned up a few times. The chain has TRBV6-1 and TRBJ2-2, with D possibly TRBD1 on 6 matching bases. This CDR3 has 12 residues. Trimming removed 7 bases at V and 4 bases at J, with 7 bases between. The germline V gene encodes CDR1 MNHNS and CDR2 SASEGT. The CDR3 loop is CASNRATGELFF. The CDR3 bases are TGTGCCAGCAACAGGGCCACCGGGGAGCTGTTTTTT.

This clone was detected many times. The V and J genes are TRBV4-1 and TRBJ2-1, with 7 bases identical to TRBD2. Trimming took 4 bases from V and 5 from J; bases not matched to a gene: 11. CDR3 length: 16 residues. CDR1 and CDR2 (germline): MGHRA, YSYEKL. In DNA form, the CDR3 reads TGCGCCAGCAGCCGCCTGGACGCCCGGGGGGACAATGAGCAGTTCTTC. Protein product: CASSRLDARGDNEQFF.

This clone was detected many times. The genes are TRBV5-6 and TRBJ1-1, with 8 bases matching TRBD1. The CDR3 runs 14 residues. The J segment lost 3 bases and the V segment lost 4 bases, leaving 5 bases of the junction unmatched. Germline CDR1 and CDR2: SGHDT and YYEEEE. The CDR3 DNA sequence: TGTGCCAGCAGCACCGGACAGGGAGACACTGAAGCTTTCTTT. Residues: CASSTGQGDTEAFF.